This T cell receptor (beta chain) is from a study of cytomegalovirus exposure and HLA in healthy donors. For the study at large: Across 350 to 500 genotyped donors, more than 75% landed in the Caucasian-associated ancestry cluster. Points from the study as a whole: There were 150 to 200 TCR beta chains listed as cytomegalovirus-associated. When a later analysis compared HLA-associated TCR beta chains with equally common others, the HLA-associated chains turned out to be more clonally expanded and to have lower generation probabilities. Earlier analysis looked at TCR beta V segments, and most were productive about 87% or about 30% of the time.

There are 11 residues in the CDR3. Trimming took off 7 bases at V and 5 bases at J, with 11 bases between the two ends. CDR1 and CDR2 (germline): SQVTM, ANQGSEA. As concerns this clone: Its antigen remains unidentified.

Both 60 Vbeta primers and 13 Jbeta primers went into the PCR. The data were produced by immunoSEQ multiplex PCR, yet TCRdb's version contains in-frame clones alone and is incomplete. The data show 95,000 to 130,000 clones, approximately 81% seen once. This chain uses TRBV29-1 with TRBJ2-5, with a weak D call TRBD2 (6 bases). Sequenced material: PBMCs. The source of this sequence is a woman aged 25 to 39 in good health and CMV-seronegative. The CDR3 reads CSARETETQYF. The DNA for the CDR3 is TGCAGCGCCCGGGAGACGGAGACCCAGTACTTC.